The 2 T cell receptor beta chains below come from one sample, sequenced in a study of blood T cell repertoires in COVID-19. Sequencing was performed with immunoSEQ multiplex PCR; in TCRdb, only in-frame clones are kept and a portion is missing. The sample lists under 45,000 clones, 88% occurring once. Sequences were obtained from peripheral blood. These receptors were taken from a human donor in a cohort sampled during active COVID-19.

This clone was seen just once. The chain carries TRBV18 and TRBJ1-1; possible D gene TRBD1, 5 bases. Trimming took off 3 bases at V and 1 base at J, with 18 bases between the two ends. Germline lookup yields CDR1 KGHSH and CDR2 LQKENI. The length of the CDR3 is 17 residues. DNA for the CDR3: TGTGCCAGCTCACCCGGGGGGTTCTCCCCCACGAACACTGAAGCTTTCTTT. As protein: CASSPGGFSPTNTEAFF.

This chain connects TRBV30 to TRBJ1-2; D possibly corresponds to TRBD1 (6 bases). The CDR3 consists of 10 residues. Germline V lookup: CDR1 GTSNPN, CDR2 SVGIG (reference sequence). CDR3 residues: CASNRVGYTF. CDR3 bases: TGTGCTTCTAACAGGGTTGGCTACACCTTC.